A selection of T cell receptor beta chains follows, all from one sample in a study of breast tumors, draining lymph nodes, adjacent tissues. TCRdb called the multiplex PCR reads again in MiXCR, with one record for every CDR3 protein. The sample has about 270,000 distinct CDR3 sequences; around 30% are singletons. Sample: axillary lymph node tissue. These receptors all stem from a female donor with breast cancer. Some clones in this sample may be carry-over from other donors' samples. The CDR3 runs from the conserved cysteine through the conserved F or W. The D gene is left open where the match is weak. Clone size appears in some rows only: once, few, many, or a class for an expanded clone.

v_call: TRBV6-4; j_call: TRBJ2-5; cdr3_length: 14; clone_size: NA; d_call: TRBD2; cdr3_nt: TGTGCCAGCAGTGACGGACTAGTAATCGAGACCCAGTACTTC; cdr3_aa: CASSDGLVIETQYF
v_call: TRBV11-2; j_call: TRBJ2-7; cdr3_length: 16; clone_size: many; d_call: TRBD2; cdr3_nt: TGTGCCAGCAGCTTAGATTCCGGACTAGCGAGGTACGAGCAGTACTTC; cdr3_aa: CASSLDSGLARYEQYF
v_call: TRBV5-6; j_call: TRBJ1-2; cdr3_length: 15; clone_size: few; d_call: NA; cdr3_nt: TGTGCCAGCACCACCGGTGGAGCGACTTGGGGCCCCCGCACCTTC; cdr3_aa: CASTTGGATWGPRTF
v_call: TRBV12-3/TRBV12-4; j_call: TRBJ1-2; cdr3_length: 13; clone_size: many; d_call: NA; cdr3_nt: TGTGCCAGCACAGCACACGGGGACTATGGCTACACCTTC; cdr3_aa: CASTAHGDYGYTF
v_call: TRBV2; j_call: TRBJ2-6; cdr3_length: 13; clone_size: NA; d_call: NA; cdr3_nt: TGTGCCAGCAGTGAAAGTAGGGCCAACGTCCTGACTTTC; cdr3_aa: CASSESRANVLTF
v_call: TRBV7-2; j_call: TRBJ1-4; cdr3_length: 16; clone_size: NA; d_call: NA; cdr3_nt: TGTGCCAGCAGCTTACCCCCCCCCCTCTACGCGTCCACACTGTTTTTT; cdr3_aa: CASSLPPPLYASTLFF
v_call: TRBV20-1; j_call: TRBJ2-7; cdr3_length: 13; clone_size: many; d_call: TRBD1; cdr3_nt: TGCAGTGCTAGCCATCAGGGGGCCTACGAGCAGTACTTC; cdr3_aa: CSASHQGAYEQYF
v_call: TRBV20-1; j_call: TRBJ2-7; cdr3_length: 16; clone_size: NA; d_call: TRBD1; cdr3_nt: TGCAGTGCTAGAGATTCCGACAGGGGGATTTCCTACGAGCAGTACTTC; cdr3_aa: CSARDSDRGISYEQYF
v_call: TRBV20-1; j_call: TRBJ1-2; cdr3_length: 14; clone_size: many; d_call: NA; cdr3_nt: TGCAGTGCTAGAGATAGAGCGGGGGCTGGTGGCTACACCTTC; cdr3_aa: CSARDRAGAGGYTF
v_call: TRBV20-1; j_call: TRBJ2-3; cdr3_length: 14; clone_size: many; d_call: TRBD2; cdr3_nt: TGCAGTGCTAGAATTAGCGGGCTAAGGGATACGCAGTATTTT; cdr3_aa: CSARISGLRDTQYF
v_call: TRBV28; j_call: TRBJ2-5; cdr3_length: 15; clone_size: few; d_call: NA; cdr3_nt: TGTGCCAGCAGTTTGAGCGGGTATAACCAAGAGACCCAGTACTTC; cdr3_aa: CASSLSGYNQETQYF
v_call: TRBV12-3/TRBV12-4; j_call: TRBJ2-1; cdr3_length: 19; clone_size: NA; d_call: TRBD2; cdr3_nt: TGTGCCAGCAGTTTCGGACGGAGACGGTCGGCGGGAGTAAACAATGAGCAGTTCTTC; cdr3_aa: CASSFGRRRSAGVNNEQFF
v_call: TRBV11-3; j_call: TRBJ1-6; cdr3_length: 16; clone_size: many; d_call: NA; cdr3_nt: TGTGCCAGCAGCGACCATACAGGCTTTTATAATTCACCCCTCCACTTT; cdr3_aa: CASSDHTGFYNSPLHF
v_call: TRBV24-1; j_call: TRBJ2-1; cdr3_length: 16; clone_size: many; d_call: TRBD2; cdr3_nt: TGTGCCACCAGTGACCCAACTAGCGGGAGTTACAATGAGCAGTTCTTC; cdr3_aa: CATSDPTSGSYNEQFF
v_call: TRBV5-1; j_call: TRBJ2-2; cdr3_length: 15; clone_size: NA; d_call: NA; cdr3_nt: TGTGCCAGCGTTGAAGGTACTTCGAACACCGGGGAGCTGTTTTTT; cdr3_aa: CASVEGTSNTGELFF
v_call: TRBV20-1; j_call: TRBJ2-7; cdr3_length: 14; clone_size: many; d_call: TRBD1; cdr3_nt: TGCAGTGCTAGTCTCCCTGACAGGGGCTACGAGCAGTACTTC; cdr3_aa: CSASLPDRGYEQYF
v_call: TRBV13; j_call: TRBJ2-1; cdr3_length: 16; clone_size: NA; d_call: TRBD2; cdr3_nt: TGTGCCAGCAGCACTCGCGGGGGAAGCTCCTACAATGAGCAGTTCTTC; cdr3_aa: CASSTRGGSSYNEQFF
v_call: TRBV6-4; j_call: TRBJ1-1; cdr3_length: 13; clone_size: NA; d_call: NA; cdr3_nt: TGTGCCAGCAGTGATCAGAGGAACACTGAAGCTTTCTTT; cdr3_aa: CASSDQRNTEAFF
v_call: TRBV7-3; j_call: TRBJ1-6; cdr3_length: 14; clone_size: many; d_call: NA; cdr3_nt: TGTGCCAGCAGCCCTCCGGGACTATACTCACCCCTCCACTTT; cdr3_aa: CASSPPGLYSPLHF
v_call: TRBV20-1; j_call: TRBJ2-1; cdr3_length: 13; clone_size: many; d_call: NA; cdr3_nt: TGCAGTGCTAGTGAGGACAGATACAATGAGCAGTTCTTC; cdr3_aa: CSASEDRYNEQFF
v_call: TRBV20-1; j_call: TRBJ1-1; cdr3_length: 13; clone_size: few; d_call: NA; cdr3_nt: TGCAGTGCTAGGACACCCGTGAACACTGAAGCTTTCTTT; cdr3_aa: CSARTPVNTEAFF
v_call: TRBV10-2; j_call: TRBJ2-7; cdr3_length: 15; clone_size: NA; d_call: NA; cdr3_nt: TGCGCCAGCAGTAAGTCCCCAGGGACCCCGTACGAGCAGTACTTC; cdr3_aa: CASSKSPGTPYEQYF
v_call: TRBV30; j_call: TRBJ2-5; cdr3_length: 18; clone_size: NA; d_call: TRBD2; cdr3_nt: TGTGCCTGGAGTGGAGACCGTCCTGGCGGGGGGGACCAAGAGACCCAGTACTTC; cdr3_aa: CAWSGDRPGGGDQETQYF
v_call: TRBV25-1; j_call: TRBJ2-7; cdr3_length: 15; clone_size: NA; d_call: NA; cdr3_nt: TGTGCCAGCAGTGCTGCGGACGGAGCCGAAGACGAGCAGTACTTC; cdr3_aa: CASSAADGAEDEQYF
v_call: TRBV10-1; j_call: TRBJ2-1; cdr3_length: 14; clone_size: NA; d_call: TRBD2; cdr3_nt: TGCGCCAGCAGTGATGTAGCGGGAGGTAATGAGCAGTTCTTC; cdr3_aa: CASSDVAGGNEQFF
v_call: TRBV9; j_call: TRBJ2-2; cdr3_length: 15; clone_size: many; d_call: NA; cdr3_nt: TGTGCCAGCAGCGTAGGGACGGGTGTGGACGGGGAGCTGTTTTTT; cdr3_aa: CASSVGTGVDGELFF
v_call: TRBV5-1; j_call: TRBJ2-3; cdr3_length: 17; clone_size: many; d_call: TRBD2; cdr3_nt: TGCGCCAGCAGCTTGGCCCGGACTAGCGGGAGCGCAGATACGCAGTATTTT; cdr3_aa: CASSLARTSGSADTQYF
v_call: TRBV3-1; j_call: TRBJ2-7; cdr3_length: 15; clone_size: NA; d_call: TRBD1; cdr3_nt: TGTGCCAGCAGCCAGGGGACAGGGCTCTCCTACGAGCAGTACTTC; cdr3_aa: CASSQGTGLSYEQYF
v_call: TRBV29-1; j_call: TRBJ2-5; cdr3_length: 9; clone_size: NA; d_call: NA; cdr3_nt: TGCAGCGTTACAGGGACCCAGTACTTC; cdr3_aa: CSVTGTQYF
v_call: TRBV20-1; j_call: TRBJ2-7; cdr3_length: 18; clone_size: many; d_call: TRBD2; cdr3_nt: TGCAGTGCTAGAGACCGTGCGGGGGCGGGAGGGACGCGCTACGAGCAGTACTTC; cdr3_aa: CSARDRAGAGGTRYEQYF
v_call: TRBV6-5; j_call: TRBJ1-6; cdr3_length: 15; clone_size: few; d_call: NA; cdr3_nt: TGTGCCAGCAGTCACTCTAATATTCGGGATTCACCCCTCCACTTT; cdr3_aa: CASSHSNIRDSPLHF
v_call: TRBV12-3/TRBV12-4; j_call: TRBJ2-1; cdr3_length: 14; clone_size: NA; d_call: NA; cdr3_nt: TGTGTCAGCAGAAAATCAGGGGGGCTTAATGAGCAGTTCTTC; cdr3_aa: CVSRKSGGLNEQFF
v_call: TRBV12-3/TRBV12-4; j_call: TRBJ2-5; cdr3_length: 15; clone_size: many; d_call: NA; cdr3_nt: TGTGCCAGCAGCCTTGGACTGGGGAGACAAGAGACCCAGTACTTC; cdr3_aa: CASSLGLGRQETQYF
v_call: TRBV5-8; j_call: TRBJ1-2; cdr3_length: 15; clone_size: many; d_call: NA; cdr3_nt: TGTGCCAGCAGCTTGCGAGGAGCAGGGAACTATGGCTACACCTTC; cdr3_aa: CASSLRGAGNYGYTF
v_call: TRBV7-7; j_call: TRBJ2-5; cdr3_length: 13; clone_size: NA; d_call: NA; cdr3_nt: TGTGCTAGCAGCTTAGTTCACAAAGAGGCCCAGTACTTC; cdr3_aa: CASSLVHKEAQYF
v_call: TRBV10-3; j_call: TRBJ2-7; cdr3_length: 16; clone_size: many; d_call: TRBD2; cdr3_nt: TGTGCCATCAGCCTAGGTACTAGCGGGAGATCCTACGAGCAGTACTTC; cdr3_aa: CAISLGTSGRSYEQYF
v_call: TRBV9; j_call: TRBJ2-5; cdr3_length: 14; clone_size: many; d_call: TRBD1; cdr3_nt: TGTGCCAGCAGCTGGACAGGGACGGGGGAGACCCAGTACTTC; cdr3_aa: CASSWTGTGETQYF
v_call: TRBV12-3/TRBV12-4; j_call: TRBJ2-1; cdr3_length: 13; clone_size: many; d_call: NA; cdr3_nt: TGTGCCAGCAGTTTAGAGGGACCAAGTGGGCAGTTCTTC; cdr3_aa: CASSLEGPSGQFF
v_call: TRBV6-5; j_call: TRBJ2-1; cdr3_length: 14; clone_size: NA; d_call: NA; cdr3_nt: TGTGCCAGCAGTCACCGGGGGCGACCCAATGAGCAGTTCTTC; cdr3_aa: CASSHRGRPNEQFF
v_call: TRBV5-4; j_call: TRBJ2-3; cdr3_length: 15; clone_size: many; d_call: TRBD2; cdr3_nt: TGTGCCAGCAGCCCGGGACTAGCGGGAGTTGATACGCAGTATTTT; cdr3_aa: CASSPGLAGVDTQYF
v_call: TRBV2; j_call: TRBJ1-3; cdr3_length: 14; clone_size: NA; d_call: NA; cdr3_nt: TGTGCCAGCTCACCACGGGACTCTGGAAACACCATATATTTT; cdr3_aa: CASSPRDSGNTIYF
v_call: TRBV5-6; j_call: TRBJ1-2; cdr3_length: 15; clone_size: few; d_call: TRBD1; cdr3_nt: TGTGCCAGCAGCTTGGCCGTTATTCAACAGGGGGGCTACACCTTC; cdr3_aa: CASSLAVIQQGGYTF
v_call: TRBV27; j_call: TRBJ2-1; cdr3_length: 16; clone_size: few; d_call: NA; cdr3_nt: TGTGCCAACAGGCCGGGTCGGAGACCCCAATCATGTGAGCAGTTCTTC; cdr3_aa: CANRPGRRPQSCEQFF